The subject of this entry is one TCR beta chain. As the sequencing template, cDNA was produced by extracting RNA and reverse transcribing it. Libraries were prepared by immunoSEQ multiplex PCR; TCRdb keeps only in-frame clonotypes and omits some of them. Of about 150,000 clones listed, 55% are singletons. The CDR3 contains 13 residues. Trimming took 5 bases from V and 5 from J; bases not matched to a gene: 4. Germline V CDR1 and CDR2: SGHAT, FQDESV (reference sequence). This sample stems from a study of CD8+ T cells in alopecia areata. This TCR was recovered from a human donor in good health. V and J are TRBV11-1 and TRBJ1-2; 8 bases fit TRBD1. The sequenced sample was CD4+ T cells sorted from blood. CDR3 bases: TGTGCCAGCAGCGCGACAGGGGAGTATGGCTACACCTTC. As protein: CASSATGEYGYTF.